This TCR beta chain is from a study of CD8+ T cells in alopecia areata. Study-wide results and limits: Besides other cells, scalp samples also yield sequences of resident alphabeta T cells from normal skin.

Investigators isolated RNA and reverse transcribed it into cDNA to act as the sequencing template. Profiling relied on immunoSEQ multiplex PCR, and the TCRdb table lists in-frame clones only, not all of them. Of 150,000 to 200,000 clones in the sample, 50% to 65% were seen once. Turning to this clone: Its cognate antigen is unknown.

The CDR3 covers 12 residues. The ends were cut back, 2 bases at V and 2 bases at J, with 6 bases in the middle. Germline CDR1 GTSNPN, CDR2 SVGIG (reference sequence). This clonotype was sampled from a human donor in good health. The rearrangement joins TRBV30 to TRBJ2-5; no clear D. Sequenced sample: CD4+ T cells sorted from blood. As DNA, the CDR3 is TGTGCCTGGAGTCCCAGTCAAGAGACCCAGTACTTC. Its protein is CAWSPSQETQYF.